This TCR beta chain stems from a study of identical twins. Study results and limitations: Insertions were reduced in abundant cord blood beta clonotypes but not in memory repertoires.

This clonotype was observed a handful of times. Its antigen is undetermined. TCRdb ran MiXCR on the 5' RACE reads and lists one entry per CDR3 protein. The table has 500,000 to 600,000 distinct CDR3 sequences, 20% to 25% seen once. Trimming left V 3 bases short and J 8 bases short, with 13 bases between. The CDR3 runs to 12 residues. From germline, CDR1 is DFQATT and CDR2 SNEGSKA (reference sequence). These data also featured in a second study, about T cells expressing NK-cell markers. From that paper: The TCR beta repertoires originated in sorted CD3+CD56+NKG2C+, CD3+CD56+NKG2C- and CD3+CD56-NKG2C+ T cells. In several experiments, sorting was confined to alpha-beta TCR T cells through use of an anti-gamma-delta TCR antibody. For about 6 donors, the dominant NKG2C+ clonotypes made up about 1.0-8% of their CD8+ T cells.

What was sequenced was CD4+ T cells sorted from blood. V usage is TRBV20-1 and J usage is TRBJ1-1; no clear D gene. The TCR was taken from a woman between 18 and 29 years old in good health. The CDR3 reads CSASSMGREAFF. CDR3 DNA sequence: TGCAGTGCTAGCTCTATGGGCAGGGAAGCTTTCTTT.